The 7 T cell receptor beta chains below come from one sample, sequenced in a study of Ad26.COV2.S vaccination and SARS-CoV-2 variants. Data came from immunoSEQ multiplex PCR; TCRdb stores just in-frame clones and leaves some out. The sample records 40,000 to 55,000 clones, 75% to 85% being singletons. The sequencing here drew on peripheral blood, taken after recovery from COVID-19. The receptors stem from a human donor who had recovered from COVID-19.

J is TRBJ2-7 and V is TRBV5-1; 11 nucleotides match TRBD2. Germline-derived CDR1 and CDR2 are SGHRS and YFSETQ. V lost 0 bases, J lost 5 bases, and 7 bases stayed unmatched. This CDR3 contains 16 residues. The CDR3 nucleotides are TGCGCCAGCAGCTTGGAATTAGCGGGAGGGTCCAACGAGCAGTACTTC. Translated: CASSLELAGGSNEQYF.

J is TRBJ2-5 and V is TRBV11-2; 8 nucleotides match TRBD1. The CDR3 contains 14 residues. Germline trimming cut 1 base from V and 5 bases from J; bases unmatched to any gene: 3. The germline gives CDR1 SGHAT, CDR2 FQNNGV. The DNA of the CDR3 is TGTGCCAGCAGCTTAGGTCAGGGGGCCGAGACCCAGTACTTC. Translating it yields CASSLGQGAETQYF.

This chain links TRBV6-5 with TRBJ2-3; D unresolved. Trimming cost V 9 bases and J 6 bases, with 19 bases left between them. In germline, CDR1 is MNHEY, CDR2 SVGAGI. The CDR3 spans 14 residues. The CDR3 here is CASTRAFNGDTQYF. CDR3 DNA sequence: TGTGCCAGTACACGGGCCTTTAATGGGGATACGCAGTATTTT.

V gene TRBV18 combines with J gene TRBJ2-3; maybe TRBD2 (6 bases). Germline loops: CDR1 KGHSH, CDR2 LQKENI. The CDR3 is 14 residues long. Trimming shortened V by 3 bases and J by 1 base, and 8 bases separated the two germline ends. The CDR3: CASSPGGRTDTQYF. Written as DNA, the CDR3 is TGTGCCAGCTCACCGGGGGGACGCACAGATACGCAGTATTTT.

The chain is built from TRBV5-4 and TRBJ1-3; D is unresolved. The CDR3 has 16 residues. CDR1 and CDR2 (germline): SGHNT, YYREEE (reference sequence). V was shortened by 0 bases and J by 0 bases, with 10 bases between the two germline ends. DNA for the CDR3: TGTGCCAGCAGCTTGGGAGGGTCCTCCTCTGGAAACACCATATATTTT. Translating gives CASSLGGSSSGNTIYF.

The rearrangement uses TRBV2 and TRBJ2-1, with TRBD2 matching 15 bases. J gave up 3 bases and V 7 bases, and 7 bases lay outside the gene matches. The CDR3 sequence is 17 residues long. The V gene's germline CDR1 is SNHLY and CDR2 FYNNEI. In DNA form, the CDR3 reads TGTGCCAGCAAAGGACTAGCGGGGGGGCCCGGCTACAATGAGCAGTTCTTC. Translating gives CASKGLAGGPGYNEQFF.

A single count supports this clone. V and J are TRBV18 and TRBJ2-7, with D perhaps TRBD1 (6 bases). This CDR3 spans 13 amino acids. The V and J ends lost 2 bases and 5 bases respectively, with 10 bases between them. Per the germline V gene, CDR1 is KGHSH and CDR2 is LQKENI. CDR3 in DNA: TGTGCCAGCTCACCAAGACAGGCTCACGAGCAGTACTTC. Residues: CASSPRQAHEQYF.